This TCR beta chain was sequenced for a study of response to subunit inactivated influenza vaccine (dated by TCRdb to between 2017 and 2018). About the study as a whole: Deep quantitative profiling of the T cell receptor repertoire was used in the study to follow responses to a trivalent subunit inactivated influenza vaccine.

Taken with the paper, the label for time point translates to: 45 to 55 days after influenza vaccine administration. Overall results and qualifications from the work: The authors proposed that each seasonal influenza vaccination may bring in only a limited number of new T cells.

This clonotype was detected a few times. Its antigen remains unidentified. One base away there is no much larger clone; base qualities are not given. Measured from the cysteine to the phenylalanine, the CDR3 is 14 residues long. The only DNA kept is the CDR3, 42 bases in frame from the first base. Relative to germline, V is 3 bases shorter and J is 0 bases shorter, with 9 bases between their ends. To prepare the library, RT-PCR was applied. Data came from an Illumina HiSeq 2500. TCRdb took the public reads, trimmed them with fastp at Q25, ran MiXCR for clone calling and kept in-frame beta chains. Entries that share a CDR3 protein sequence are merged under the most common genes and DNA. The sample records over 400,000 distinct CDR3 sequences, roughly 9.8% of which are singletons. The top ten constitute roughly 12% of the sample.

This receptor was obtained from a man in his fifties or sixties who received an inactivated influenza vaccine. Donor details come from another sample of the same person, matched by shared clones. The sequence joins TRBV12-3 or TRBV12-4 to TRBJ2-7, with no confidently assigned D gene. The source material was PBMCs from blood, sampled around seven weeks after vaccination. The nucleotide sequence is given as TGTGCCAGCAGTTTGTTCGACGGCTCCTACGAGCAGTACTTC. Its protein is CASSLFDGSYEQYF.